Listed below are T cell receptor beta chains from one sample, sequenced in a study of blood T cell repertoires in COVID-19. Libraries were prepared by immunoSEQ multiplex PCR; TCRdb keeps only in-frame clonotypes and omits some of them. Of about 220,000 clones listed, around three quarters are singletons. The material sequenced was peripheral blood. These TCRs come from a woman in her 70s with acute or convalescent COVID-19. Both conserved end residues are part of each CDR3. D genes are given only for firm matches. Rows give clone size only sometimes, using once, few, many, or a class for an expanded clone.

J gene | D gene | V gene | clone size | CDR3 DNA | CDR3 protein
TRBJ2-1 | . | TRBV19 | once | TGTGCCAGTAGTACTAACCACGGGCGACTATTGAATGAGCAGTTCTTC | CASSTNHGRLLNEQFF
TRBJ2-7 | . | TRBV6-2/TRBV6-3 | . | TGTGCCAGCAGTTACAATGCGGGGTACGAGCAGTACTTC | CASSYNAGYEQYF
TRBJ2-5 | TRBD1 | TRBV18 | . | TGTGCCAGCTCACCGTCAACCGGGACAGGGCAAGAGACCCAGTACTTC | CASSPSTGTGQETQYF
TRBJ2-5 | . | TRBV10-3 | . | TGTGCCATCTCGCGGGACGAGGAGACCCAGTACTTC | CAISRDEETQYF
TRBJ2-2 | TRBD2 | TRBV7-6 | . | TGTGCCAGCGCCAACCGGGGACTAGCGGGGGGGCTCAGGTCCGGGGAGCTGTTTTTT | CASANRGLAGGLRSGELFF
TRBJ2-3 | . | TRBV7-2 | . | TGTGCCAGCAGCTTGGTCGGCGGGGGAGGGGGGAATACGCAGTATTTT | CASSLVGGGGGNTQYF
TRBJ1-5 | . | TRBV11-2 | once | TGTGCCAGCAGCCGGGACATCGATCAGCCCCAGCATTTT | CASSRDIDQPQHF
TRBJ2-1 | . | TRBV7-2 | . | TGTGCCAGCCAATGGGGGGGCCAACGCAATGAGCAGTTCTTC | CASQWGGQRNEQFF
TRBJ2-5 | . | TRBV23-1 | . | TGCGCCAGCAGTCAATCTTGGTCAGGGGATCAAGAGACCCAGTACTTC | CASSQSWSGDQETQYF
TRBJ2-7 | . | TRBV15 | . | TGTGCCACCTCTAACCCCTCCTACGAGCAGTACTTC | CATSNPSYEQYF
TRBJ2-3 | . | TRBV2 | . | TGTGCCAGCAGTGAACAGGGGTTTAGAGCAGATACGCAGTATTTT | CASSEQGFRADTQYF
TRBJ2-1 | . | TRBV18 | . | TGTGCCAGCTTCAAAGGGATGTCGGGATCCAATGAGCAGTTCTTC | CASFKGMSGSNEQFF
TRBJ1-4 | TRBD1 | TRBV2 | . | TGTGCCAGCATCGGGACAGGGAATGAAAAACTGTTTTTT | CASIGTGNEKLFF
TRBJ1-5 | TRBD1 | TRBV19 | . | TGTGCCAGTAGTACCCCGGACAGGCTTGGGGGGCAGCCCCAGCATTTT | CASSTPDRLGGQPQHF
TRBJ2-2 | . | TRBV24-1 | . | TGTGCCACCAGTGATTTCGCAGGGGCTAATACCGGGGAGCTGTTTTTT | CATSDFAGANTGELFF
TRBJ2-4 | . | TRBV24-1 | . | TGTGCCACCAGTGATTTGTCGGAGGGTTCTCCTGGAAACATTCAGTACTTC | CATSDLSEGSPGNIQYF
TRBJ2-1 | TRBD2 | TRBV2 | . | TGTGCCAGCAGTGGGAGCGGGGATGAGCAGTTCTTC | CASSGSGDEQFF
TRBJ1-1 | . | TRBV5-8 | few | TGTGCCAGCAGCTTGGGCATGCTAACAGGGTTAAAAACTGAAGCTTTCTTT | CASSLGMLTGLKTEAFF
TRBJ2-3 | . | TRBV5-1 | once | TGCGCCAGCAGCCTACAGGGTAGGAGCACAGATACGCAGTATTTT | CASSLQGRSTDTQYF
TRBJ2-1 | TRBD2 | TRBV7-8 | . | TGTGCCAGCAGCCCCCGACTAGCGGAGGTTGAAGAAAAGCAGTTCTTC | CASSPRLAEVEEKQFF
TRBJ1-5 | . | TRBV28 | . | TGTGCCAGCAGTGATACAAACACGCCCCAGCATTTT | CASSDTNTPQHF
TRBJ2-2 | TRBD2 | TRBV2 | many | TGTGCCAGCACCCTTTACGGGGGGAAAGAGGGGGAGCTGTTTTTT | CASTLYGGKEGELFF
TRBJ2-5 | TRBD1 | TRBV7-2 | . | TGTGCCAGCAGCTTAGGGACAGGGGGCAAGACCCAGTACTTC | CASSLGTGGKTQYF
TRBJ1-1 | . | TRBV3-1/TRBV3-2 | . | TGTGCCAGCAGCCAAGCCCAGACAGGGAACACTGAAGCTTTCTTT | CASSQAQTGNTEAFF
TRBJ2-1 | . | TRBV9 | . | TGTGCCAGCAGCGTCGCTACTAGTCATGAGCAGTTCTTC | CASSVATSHEQFF
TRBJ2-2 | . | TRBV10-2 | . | TGCGCCAGCAGGAGCCCTACGCCGAACACCGGGGAGCTGTTTTTT | CASRSPTPNTGELFF
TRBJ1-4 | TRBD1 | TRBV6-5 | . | TGTGCCAGCAGCCGGGACAGGGATGAAAAACTGTTTTTT | CASSRDRDEKLFF
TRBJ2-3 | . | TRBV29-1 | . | TGCAGCGTGCGGGACTCCCAAATCAGCACAGATACGCAGTATTTT | CSVRDSQISTDTQYF
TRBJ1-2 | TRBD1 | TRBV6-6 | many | TGTGCCAGCAGTCCCGGGACAGTCTATGGCTACACCTTC | CASSPGTVYGYTF
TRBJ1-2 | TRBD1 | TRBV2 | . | TGTGCCAGCAGTGTTCAGGGGGGTTTCTATGGCTACACCTTC | CASSVQGGFYGYTF
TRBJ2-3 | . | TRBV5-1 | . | TGCGCCAGCCACCAGCGACCCCTCGGAGATACGCAGTATTTT | CASHQRPLGDTQYF
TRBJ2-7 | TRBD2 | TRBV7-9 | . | TGTGCCAGCAGCGCCTGGGCGGGGGGGCCCTACGAGCAGTACTTC | CASSAWAGGPYEQYF
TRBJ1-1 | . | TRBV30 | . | TGTGCCTGGAGCGCACCCGTCTGGGGGGAGGGAGCTTTCTTT | CAWSAPVWGEGAFF
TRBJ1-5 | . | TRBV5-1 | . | TGCGCCAGCAGCTTTGAGGGCAGGGGAGATCAGCCCCAGCATTTT | CASSFEGRGDQPQHF
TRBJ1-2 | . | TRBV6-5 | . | TGTGCCAGCAGTTACTCAGGGGCCACCGGGTATGGCTACACCTTC | CASSYSGATGYGYTF
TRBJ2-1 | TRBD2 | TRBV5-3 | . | TGTGCCAGAAGCTTGCAGCTAGCGGGGGGGAAGTCCTACAATGAGCAGTTCTTC | CARSLQLAGGKSYNEQFF
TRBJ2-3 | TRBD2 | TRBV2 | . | TGTGCCAGCAGGAAGACTAGCGGGGTTTCAGATACGCAGTATTTT | CASRKTSGVSDTQYF
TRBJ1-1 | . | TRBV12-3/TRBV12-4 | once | TGTGCCAGCAGGACTGTGAACACTGAAGCTTTCTTT | CASRTVNTEAFF
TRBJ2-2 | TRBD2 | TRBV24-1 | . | TGTGCCACCAGTGATGCCGGGACTAGTAAGCTGTTTTTT | CATSDAGTSKLFF
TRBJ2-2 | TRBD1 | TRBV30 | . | TGTGCCTGGAGTGTCCAGGGGGTGAAGACCGGGGAGCTGTTTTTT | CAWSVQGVKTGELFF
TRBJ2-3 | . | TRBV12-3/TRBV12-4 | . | TGTGCCAGCAGTCTCGGGACTTATACGCAGTATTTT | CASSLGTYTQYF
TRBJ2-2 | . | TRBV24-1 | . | TGTGCCACAGAGGGACTTAGCTACACCGGGGAGCTGTTTTTT | CATEGLSYTGELFF
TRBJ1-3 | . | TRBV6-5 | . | TGTGCCAGCAGGCCCGACGGGAACCCTGGAAACACCATATATTTT | CASRPDGNPGNTIYF
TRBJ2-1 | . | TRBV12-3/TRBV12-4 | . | TGTGCCAGCTTAAAACGTACGGGGGATGAGCAGTTCTTC | CASLKRTGDEQFF
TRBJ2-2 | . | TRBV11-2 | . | TGTGCCAGCAGCATCCTCTACAGGGACACCGGGGAGCTGTTTTTT | CASSILYRDTGELFF
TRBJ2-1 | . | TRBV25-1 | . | TGTGCCAGCAGTGAAAGTTTGGGCGGGTACCACAATGAGCAGTTCTTC | CASSESLGGYHNEQFF
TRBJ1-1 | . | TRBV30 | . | TGTGCCTTTAGGACAGTTAGGGACACTGAAGCTTTCTTT | CAFRTVRDTEAFF
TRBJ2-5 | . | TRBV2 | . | TGTGCCAGCAGACGGACTGGACAAGAGACCCAGTACTTC | CASRRTGQETQYF
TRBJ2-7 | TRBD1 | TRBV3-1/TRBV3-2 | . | TGTGCCAGCAGCCATAAACGGGACAGGGTTTCCTACGAGCAGTACTTC | CASSHKRDRVSYEQYF
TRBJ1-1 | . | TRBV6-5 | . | TGTGCCAGCAGTAGTCCCCGACTATTAAACGTAGCTTTCTTT | CASSSPRLLNVAFF
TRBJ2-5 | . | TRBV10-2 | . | TGCGCCAGCAGTGATTGGGGAGGGACATACCCTGAGGAGACCCAGTACTTC | CASSDWGGTYPEETQYF
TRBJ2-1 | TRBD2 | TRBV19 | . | TGTGCCAGTAGTATACAGCGGGGGTATCTCGATGAGCAGTTCTTC | CASSIQRGYLDEQFF
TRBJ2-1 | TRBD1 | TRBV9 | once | TGTGCCAGCAGCGCCTTAATTACAGGGGGGAAGAACGATGAGCAGTTCTTC | CASSALITGGKNDEQFF
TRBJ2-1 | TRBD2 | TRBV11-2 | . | TGTGCCAGCAGCTTTAGCGGGGGTTACTACTACAATGAGCAGTTCTTC | CASSFSGGYYYNEQFF
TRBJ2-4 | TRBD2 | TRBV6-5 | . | TGTGCCAGCAGTTTCGGGGGGACGGGGAAAAACATTCAGTACTTC | CASSFGGTGKNIQYF
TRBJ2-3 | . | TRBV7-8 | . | TGTGCCAGCAGCTTAGCAGGGGCCACAGATACGCAGTATTTT | CASSLAGATDTQYF
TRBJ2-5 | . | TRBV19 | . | TGTGCCAGTAGTTTCTCGGGGGGCCCCAGGGGGACCCAGTACTTC | CASSFSGGPRGTQYF
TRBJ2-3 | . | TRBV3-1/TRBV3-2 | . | TGTGCCAGCAGCCAATTTTGGGCTTTACCCCATGCTACGCAGTATTTT | CASSQFWALPHATQYF